Following are 4 T cell receptor beta chains from one sample sequenced in a study of T-cell memory formation after mild COVID-19. TCRdb reprocessed the 5' RACE reads with MiXCR, giving one entry per CDR3 protein. This repertoire shows about 340,000 distinct CDR3 sequences, around 20% found once; its top ten account for approximately 12%. Sample: PBMCs or a T cell subset sorted from them (not recorded which). These TCRs come from an adult woman who had mild COVID-19 (a few samples of this study predate the infection). Cell type and time point are not known.

This clonotype was seen a handful of times. This chain connects TRBV12-3 or TRBV12-4 to TRBJ2-7; 8 positions match TRBD1. The trim removed 5 bases at V and 3 bases at J, leaving 9 bases unmatched. This CDR3 contains 15 residues. Written as DNA, the CDR3 is TGTGCCAGCAGTCAAATCCGGGACAGGTACTACGAGCAGTACTTC. As protein: CASSQIRDRYYEQYF.

This clonotype was seen at least ten times. This rearrangement joins TRBV5-1 to TRBJ2-1, with 9 bases aligning to TRBD1. From germline, CDR1 is SGHRS and CDR2 YFSETQ. V shed 4 bases and J 5 bases; nucleotides not matched to a gene: 7. The length of the CDR3 is 15 residues. CDR3 coding DNA: TGCGCCAGCAGCCACAGGGGGCCGGCCGACAATGAGCAGTTCTTC. Protein sequence: CASSHRGPADNEQFF.

This clonotype was picked up a small number of times. The gene calls are TRBV12-3 or TRBV12-4 and TRBJ1-2; D might be TRBD1 (5 bases). The CDR3 is made up of 14 amino acids. V lost 6 bases and J 8 bases, leaving 19 bases between the germline ends. CDR3 loop: CASRRFGGDRGYTF. The CDR3 region has the DNA TGTGCCAGCAGGAGGTTTGGAGGGGATCGAGGCTACACCTTC.

This chain joins TRBV11-2 and TRBJ2-3; 7 bases are shared with TRBD1. The V and J ends lost 5 bases and 2 bases, in that order; junction bases with no gene match: 10. The germline gives CDR1 SGHAT, CDR2 FQNNGV. The CDR3 is 16 amino acids. The CDR3 sequence: CASSTGWGQNTDTQYF. CDR3 bases: TGTGCCAGCAGCACCGGATGGGGACAGAACACAGATACGCAGTATTTT.